A single TCR beta chain is shown here with its context. The antigen remains undetermined. This CDR3 is 16 amino acids long. The V end was cut by 6 bases, the J end by 2 bases, with 18 bases between. Germline-derived CDR1 and CDR2 are MNHNY and SVGAGI (reference sequence). This entry comes from a study of cytomegalovirus exposure and HLA in healthy donors. For the study at large: The roughly 660 first-cohort repertoires shared a platform with the 130 or so validation repertoires, as reported in a later analysis. Study-level findings and limits: CMV antigen specificity was confirmed in vitro for a few CMV-associated chains. According to the study, around 160 TCR beta chains were cytomegalovirus-associated. In a later analysis, first-cohort TCR clusters were found to tend to co-occur in the approximately 120 validation repertoires.

Method: immunoSEQ multiplex PCR; TCRdb's copy keeps in-frame clones and lacks some. Of tens of thousands of clones detected, about 95% appear once; the ten largest clones hold 1.6%. The genes are TRBV6-6 and TRBJ2-3, with D maybe TRBD2 (6 bases). The TCR comes from a man between 18 and 29 years old in good health and CMV-seropositive. The sample comprised PBMCs. This chain's CDR3 is CASSQLGRGDTDTQYF. CDR3 nucleotides: TGTGCCAGCAGCCAGTTAGGGCGGGGTGACACAGATACGCAGTATTTT.